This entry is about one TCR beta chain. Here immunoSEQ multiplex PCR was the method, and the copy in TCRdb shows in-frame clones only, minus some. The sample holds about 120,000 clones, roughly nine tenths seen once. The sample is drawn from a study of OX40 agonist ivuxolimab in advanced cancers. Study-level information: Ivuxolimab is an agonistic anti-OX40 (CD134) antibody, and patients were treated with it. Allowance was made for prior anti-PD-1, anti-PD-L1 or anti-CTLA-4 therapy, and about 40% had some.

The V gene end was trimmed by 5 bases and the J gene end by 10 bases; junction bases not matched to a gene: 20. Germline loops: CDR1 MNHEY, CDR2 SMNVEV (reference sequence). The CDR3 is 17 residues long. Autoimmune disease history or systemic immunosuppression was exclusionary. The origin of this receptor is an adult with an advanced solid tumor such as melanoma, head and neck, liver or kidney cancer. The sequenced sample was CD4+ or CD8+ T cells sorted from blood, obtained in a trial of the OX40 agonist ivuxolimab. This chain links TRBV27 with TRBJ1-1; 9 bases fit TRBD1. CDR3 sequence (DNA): TGTGCCAGCAGTCCACGCCTCTCACAGGGGGCCCCGAGAGGAGCTTTCTTT. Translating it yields CASSPRLSQGAPRGAFF.